These 21 T cell receptor beta chains originate from one sample sequenced in a study of sequential checkpoint blockade in melanoma. Documented treatment: randomized to nivolumab then ipilimumab (arm A) or the reverse (arm B). The assay was immunoSEQ multiplex PCR, and TCRdb's table has in-frame clones only and misses some. The table has around 6,000 clones, less than 60% seen once. Sequenced here: CD8+ T cells sorted from blood (inferred from file names), sampled from a patient given nivolumab and ipilimumab in sequence. The receptors derive from a human patient with melanoma. Some clones in this sample may be carry-over from other donors' samples.

This clone was seen only a few times. CDR3 region: CASSQDGVGGDYGYTF. CDR3 DNA sequence: TGCGCCAGCAGCCAAGATGGGGTGGGGGGGGACTATGGCTACACCTTC. The J gene is TRBJ1-2, the V gene TRBV4-3, with D maybe TRBD1 (5 bases). Trimming pared 0 bases from V and 3 bases from J, leaving 14 bases between. CDR1 and CDR2 (germline): LGHNA, YSLEER. The CDR3 totals 16 residues.

By sample fraction, this clone is medium-sized. CDR3 coding DNA: TGTGCCAGCAGCACGACTAACTCCTACGAGCAGTACTTC. It codes for CASSTTNSYEQYF. The V and J genes are TRBV2 and TRBJ2-7; a weak D match, TRBD2 (5 bases). V dropped 6 bases and J dropped 0 bases, with 9 bases sitting between them. In germline, CDR1 is SNHLY, CDR2 FYNNEI. The CDR3 sequence is 13 residues long.

By frequency in the sample, this clone is medium-sized. The rearrangement links TRBV28 to TRBJ1-5, with 10 nucleotides matching TRBD1. The CDR3 totals 15 residues. The germline V gene encodes CDR1 MDHEN and CDR2 SYDVKM. Trimming removed 10 bases from V and 6 bases from J; junction bases left unmatched: 12. The CDR3 here is CATSRDRGEGQPQHF. The CDR3, as DNA: TGTGCCACCTCCCGGGACAGGGGTGAGGGTCAGCCCCAGCATTTT.

CDR3 sequence reads: CASSQLTGATHYEQYF. CDR3 coding DNA: TGCGCCAGCAGCCAACTAACAGGGGCTACCCACTACGAGCAGTACTTC. J is TRBJ2-7 and V is TRBV4-3; 7 bases agree with TRBD1. Germline V gene data show CDR1 as LGHNA and CDR2 as YSLEER. J gave up 3 bases and V 2 bases, and 10 bases lay outside the gene matches. This CDR3 spans 16 amino acids.

The V call is TRBV11-2, the J call TRBJ1-1, with 9 bases aligning to TRBD1. The CDR3 has 14 amino acids. CDR1 is SGHAT, CDR2 FQNNGV, per germline. With 1 base clipped from V and 11 bases from J, the junction kept 8 bases outside the gene matches. CDR3 nucleotides: TGTGCCAGCAGCTTAGGGACAGGGGCATCCCCGGCTTTCTTT. It is translated as CASSLGTGASPAFF.

This clone was observed a few times. The chain couples TRBV6-5 to TRBJ2-7, with TRBD2 matching over 7 bases. J was trimmed by 4 bases and V by 0 bases; bases with no gene match: 6. Germline CDR1 is MNHEY and CDR2 is SVGAGI. CDR3 size: 15 residues. CDR3 in amino acids: CASSYSAGEPYEQYF. CDR3 sequence (DNA): TGTGCCAGCAGTTACTCGGCGGGGGAGCCATACGAGCAGTACTTC.

V gene TRBV4-1 combines with J gene TRBJ1-1, with D perhaps TRBD1 (5 bases). V lost 2 bases and J lost 5, with 15 bases in between. The CDR3 runs to 15 residues. Germline loops: CDR1 MGHRA, CDR2 YSYEKL. CDR3 protein: CASSQRRDGWTEAFF. CDR3 in DNA: TGCGCCAGCAGCCAAAGGAGGGACGGATGGACTGAAGCTTTCTTT.

The table lists this clone with a few counts. The chain has TRBV5-1 and TRBJ1-1; possible D gene TRBD1, 5 bases. CDR1 and CDR2 from the germline V gene are SGHRS and YFSETQ. The CDR3 sequence is 15 residues long. Trimming left V 4 bases short and J 1 base short, with 14 bases between. The CDR3 DNA reads TGCGCCAGCAGCCTCAGGGAGGATGGGAACACTGAAGCTTTCTTT. This gives the protein CASSLREDGNTEAFF.

This clone was picked up many times. J is TRBJ1-1 and V is TRBV15, with D uncertain. CDR1 and CDR2 from the germline V gene are LNHNV and YYDKDF (reference sequence). Trimming took 0 bases from V and 1 from J, leaving 3 bases between them. The CDR3 has 13 amino acids. CDR3: CATSRERNTEAFF. In DNA, the CDR3 is TGTGCCACCAGCAGAGAGAGGAACACTGAAGCTTTCTTT.

By proportion, this clone is medium-sized. The genes are TRBV6-1 and TRBJ2-7; perhaps TRBD2 as D (6 bases). The CDR3 is 15 residues long. Trimming removed 4 bases from V and 3 bases from J, with 16 bases in between. The germline V gene encodes CDR1 MNHNS and CDR2 SASEGT. The CDR3 sequence: CASSVGGANLYEQYF. The CDR3 bases are TGTGCCAGCAGTGTAGGAGGGGCTAACCTCTACGAGCAGTACTTC.

The chain recombines TRBV19 with TRBJ1-1; 8 bases match TRBD1. This CDR3 region has 13 residues. V was pared by 6 bases and J by 5 bases, with 5 bases of the junction left unmatched. Germline CDR1 LNHDA, CDR2 SQIVND (reference sequence). DNA of the CDR3: TGTGCCAGTAGCTGGACAGGGCTGACTGAAGCTTTCTTT. Translating gives CASSWTGLTEAFF.

This clone was detected a few times. The chain recombines TRBV6-5 with TRBJ1-1, with TRBD1 identical over 8 bases. This CDR3 contains 15 residues. The V gene end was trimmed by 5 bases and the J gene end by 3 bases; junction bases not matched to a gene: 8. The germline gives CDR1 MNHEY, CDR2 SVGAGI. CDR3 bases: TGTGCCAGCAGTCCCCAGGGGGCCGAGGACACTGAAGCTTTCTTT. This translates into CASSPQGAEDTEAFF.

Judged by abundance, this clone is large. V is TRBV18 and J is TRBJ1-5; 9 bases align to TRBD1. The CDR3 extends over 15 amino acids. With 5 bases clipped from V and 2 bases from J, the junction kept 4 bases outside the gene matches. The germline gives CDR1 KGHSH, CDR2 LQKENI. This chain's CDR3 is CASSEDRGRNQPQHF. In DNA form, the CDR3 reads TGTGCCAGCTCAGAGGACAGGGGCCGCAATCAGCCCCAGCATTTT.

V usage is TRBV11-2 and J usage is TRBJ2-7; D perhaps matches TRBD1 (5 bases). Germline-derived CDR1 and CDR2 are SGHAT and FQNNGV. Trimming removed 0 bases from V and 2 bases from J, with 11 bases in between. This CDR3 contains 15 residues. The DNA of the CDR3 is TGTGCCAGCAGCTTAGATCAGGGTCCAGCCTACGAGCAGTACTTC. Its translation is CASSLDQGPAYEQYF.

This clone was seen ten or more times. The genes are TRBV19 and TRBJ1-1; 11 bases are shared with TRBD1. The CDR3 is 15 amino acids. Per germline, CDR1 LNHDA and CDR2 SQIVND (reference sequence). The ends lost 5 bases at V and 7 bases at J; junction bases unmatched: 9. The DNA for the CDR3 is TGTGCCAGTAGTTCCCGGACAGGGGGCATCGTTGAAGCTTTCTTT. This gives the protein CASSSRTGGIVEAFF.

This clone was observed a few times. The rearrangement links TRBV27 to TRBJ1-1; no definite D call. Germline V gene data show CDR1 as MNHEY and CDR2 as SMNVEV (reference sequence). The CDR3 totals 12 residues. Trimming pared 3 bases from V and 5 bases from J, leaving 7 bases between. CDR3 bases: TGTGCCAGCAGTTTGTGGGAGACTGAAGCTTTCTTT. This encodes CASSLWETEAFF.

This clone occurred a few times. In nucleotides, the CDR3 is TGTGCCAGCAGCGTAGGCGGCATCAACTCCTACGAGCAGTACTTC. Translation gives CASSVGGINSYEQYF. The chain employs TRBV9 and TRBJ2-7; D ambiguous. The CDR3 contains 15 residues. V shed 0 bases and J shed 0 bases, with 10 bases lying between them. The V gene's germline CDR1 is SGDLS and CDR2 YYNGEE.

The rearrangement joins TRBV21-1 to TRBJ1-1; the table names TRBD1, a call not compared with the DNA. TRBV21-1 is deemed a pseudogene. The CDR3 sequence is 13 residues long. The CDR3 DNA sequence: TGTGCCAGCAGCGGACAGGGGCTCACTGAAGCTTTCTTT. It is translated as CASSGQGLTEAFF.

The rearrangement joins TRBV6-4 to TRBJ1-2, with 9 bases matching TRBD1. Trimming at V came to 2 bases and at J to 6 bases, leaving 7 bases not matched to a gene. There are 15 residues in the CDR3. CDR1 is MRHNA and CDR2 is SNTAGT in the germline V gene. The CDR3 region has the DNA TGTGCCAGCAGTGACACAGGGGGCGGGTACAATGGCTACACCTTC. Residues: CASSDTGGGYNGYTF.

The chain couples TRBV6-1 to TRBJ2-1; TRBD1 is a possible D gene (6 bases). The CDR3 runs to 15 residues. Trimming pared 4 bases from V and 8 bases from J, leaving 18 bases between. Germline CDR1 reads MNHNS; CDR2 reads SASEGT. CDR3 DNA sequence: TGTGCCAGCAGTGCCGGGACATTTTATGGCTATGAGCAGTTCTTC. Its translation is CASSAGTFYGYEQFF.

The V and J genes are TRBV4-1 and TRBJ1-5; D is unresolved. Deletions cut 0 bases from V and 6 bases from J, with 9 bases between. Germline lookup yields CDR1 MGHRA and CDR2 YSYEKL. This CDR3 comprises 14 residues. The CDR3 sequence: CASSQDLSGQPQHF. The CDR3 DNA reads as TGCGCCAGCAGCCAAGATCTTTCGGGTCAGCCCCAGCATTTT.